A single sample gave rise to the 32 T cell receptor beta chains below, sequenced in a study of CD8+CD57+ T cells in acquired aplastic anemia (dated by TCRdb to the late 2010s). Instrument on record: Illumina HiSeq 2000. Genomic DNA was used as template for profiling of TCR beta VDJ combinations and CDR3 sequences. Through fastp at Q25 and MiXCR, TCRdb rebuilt clones from the public reads, retaining in-frame beta chains. All rows with the same CDR3 protein become a single entry with the most common DNA and genes. For this sample the table gives 150,000 to 200,000 distinct CDR3 sequences, of which about 45% were detected only once. The ten largest clones take up roughly 1.1% of the sample. The patients picked for sequencing were ones in whom flow cytometry had shown an expansion of CD8+CD57+ cells. Sequenced input: sorted CD4+, CD8+, or CD8+CD57+ T cells (not recorded which) from PBMCs. These receptors were obtained from a human donor with aplastic anemia.

This clonotype was found a few times. The chain employs TRBV15 and TRBJ2-7; the D gene could be TRBD1 or TRBD2 (6 bases each). V was trimmed by 1 base and J by 2 bases, leaving 12 bases between them. Germline V gives CDR1 LNHNV, CDR2 YYDKDF (reference sequence). This CDR3 region has 15 residues. CDR3 in amino acids: CATSRGGAATYEQYF. Written as DNA, the CDR3 is TGTGCCACCAGCAGAGGGGGGGCGGCTACCTACGAGCAGTACTTC.

This clonotype was detected many times. This chain connects TRBV7-7 to TRBJ2-5; 8 nucleotides align to TRBD2. Germline-derived CDR1 and CDR2 are SSHAT and FNYEAQ (reference sequence). There are 17 residues in the CDR3. Trimming took 11 bases from V and 1 from J; bases not matched to a gene: 18. The CDR3 DNA reads as TGTGCCTCCCCCCCGGGGGGGTGGGACGTTCCCCAAGAGACCCAGTACTTC. It is translated as CASPPGGWDVPQETQYF.

V usage is TRBV19 and J usage is TRBJ2-7, with D unclear. Trimming removed 3 bases at V and 2 bases at J, with 8 bases between. The CDR3 length is 13 residues. Germline-derived CDR1 and CDR2 are LNHDA and SQIVND (reference sequence). The CDR3, as DNA: TGTGCCAGTAGTATCAGTCAGACCTACGAGCAGTACTTC. The encoded protein is CASSISQTYEQYF.

The J gene is TRBJ2-3, the V gene TRBV9; no clear D. Germline V lookup: CDR1 SGDLS, CDR2 YYNGEE. Deletions cut 3 bases from V and 2 bases from J, with 16 bases between. The CDR3 is made up of 16 amino acids. CDR3 sequence: CASSEGLSLFTDTQYF. The CDR3 DNA is TGTGCCAGCAGCGAGGGTCTATCCCTGTTCACAGATACGCAGTATTTT.

In this sample, this clonotype turned up many times. The chain has TRBV6-1 and TRBJ1-3; 9 bases line up with TRBD1. The trim removed 3 bases at V and 2 bases at J, leaving 2 bases unmatched. This CDR3 is 15 amino acids long. Germline V gene data show CDR1 as MNHNS and CDR2 as SASEGT. The DNA for the CDR3 is TGTGCCAGCAGTGACCGGGACAGGGCTGGAAACACCATATATTTT. Amino acid sequence: CASSDRDRAGNTIYF.

This clonotype was seen at least ten times. The chain has TRBV20-1 and TRBJ2-3; tentatively, D is TRBD2 (5 bases). The CDR3 runs 16 residues. Trimming removed 1 base at V and 0 bases at J, with 14 bases between. In germline, CDR1 is DFQATT, CDR2 SNEGSKA (reference sequence). The DNA for the CDR3 is TGCAGTGCTAGAGTGGTCGGGCTAGCTAGCACAGATACGCAGTATTTT. Its translation: CSARVVGLASTDTQYF.

Ten or more counts support this clonotype. The chain carries TRBV20-1 and TRBJ2-7; D possibly corresponds to TRBD2 (5 bases). Germline CDR1 DFQATT, CDR2 SNEGSKA (reference sequence). The CDR3 runs 14 residues. V was trimmed by 3 bases and J by 6 bases, leaving 18 bases between them. The CDR3 nucleotides are TGCAGTGCTAGTGGTTCTAGCCGCCCTTCCGAGCAGTACTTC. The encoded protein is CSASGSSRPSEQYF.

The chain has TRBV14 and TRBJ1-2; D is ambiguous. The V gene's germline CDR1 is SGHDN and CDR2 FVKESK. CDR3 length: 14 residues. The V end was cut by 0 bases, the J end by 4 bases, with 9 bases between. CDR3: CASSQDSAVYGYTF. The DNA of the CDR3 is TGTGCCAGCAGCCAAGATTCGGCAGTCTATGGCTACACCTTC.

The chain joins TRBV10-3 to TRBJ1-6; unclear D gene. The CDR3 is made up of 14 amino acids. The V gene's germline CDR1 is ENHRY and CDR2 SYGVKD. V lost 5 bases and J 5 bases, leaving 10 bases between the germline ends. CDR3 nucleotide sequence: TGTGCCATCAGTATGACACAAAATAATTCACCCCTCCACTTT. This gives the protein CAISMTQNNSPLHF.

The CDR3 DNA reads TGTGCCAGCAGCCCACAGGGGCAAACAGATACGCAGTATTTT. Residues: CASSPQGQTDTQYF. This rearrangement joins TRBV7-2 to TRBJ2-3; TRBD1 agrees at 7 bases. The V segment lost 5 bases and the J segment 3 bases; nucleotides outside the gene matches: 5. The CDR3 is 14 amino acids. Germline V gene lookup returns CDR1 SGHTA and CDR2 FQGNSA.

CDR3 sequence reads: CASSPDFSGNTIYF. CDR3 nucleotides: TGTGCCAGCAGCCCAGACTTCTCTGGAAACACCATATATTTT. The V call is TRBV6-1, the J call TRBJ1-3; no clear D. V lost 6 bases and J lost 0, with 9 bases in between. Germline CDR1 reads MNHNS; CDR2 reads SASEGT. There are 14 residues in the CDR3.

Ten or more counts support this clonotype. The V call is TRBV5-1, the J call TRBJ1-2, with D perhaps TRBD1 (5 bases). Per the germline V gene, CDR1 is SGHRS and CDR2 is YFSETQ. The CDR3 has 14 residues. The V end lost 4 bases, the J end lost 0 bases, and 10 bases lay between the germline ends. The CDR3 protein is CASSLDTSNYGYTF. DNA of the CDR3: TGCGCCAGCAGCCTGGACACTTCTAACTATGGCTACACCTTC.

In its sample, this clonotype was seen a few times. The gene calls are TRBV27 and TRBJ1-6; no clear D gene. The V gene lost 2 bases and the J gene lost 14 bases, with 16 bases spanning the gap. This CDR3 has 14 amino acids. CDR1 MNHEY and CDR2 SMNVEV come from the germline V gene (reference sequence). The CDR3 region is CASSLLQTSGSLHF. CDR3 coding DNA: TGTGCCAGCAGTTTACTACAGACTTCTGGTTCCCTCCACTTT.

This clonotype appeared many times. The rearrangement uses TRBV19 and TRBJ2-2; D is possibly TRBD1 or TRBD2 (5 bases each). The V gene lost 6 bases and the J gene lost 8 bases, with 13 bases spanning the gap. The CDR3 length is 13 residues. Per germline, CDR1 LNHDA and CDR2 SQIVND (reference sequence). The CDR3 sequence is CASSPIEGGELFF. The CDR3, as DNA: TGTGCCAGTAGCCCGATAGAGGGGGGGGAGCTGTTTTTT.

This clonotype came up a few times. The chain employs TRBV6-1 and TRBJ1-2; 11 bases are shared with TRBD1. V shed 5 bases and J 5 bases; nucleotides not matched to a gene: 7. From germline, CDR1 is MNHNS and CDR2 SASEGT. This CDR3 spans 15 amino acids. The CDR3 bases are TGTGCCAGCAGTCCCAGGACAGGGGGCTTTTATGGCTACACCTTC. Encoded protein: CASSPRTGGFYGYTF.

This rearrangement joins TRBV20-1 to TRBJ1-6; 7 positions match TRBD1. The trim removed 8 bases at V and 9 bases at J, leaving 13 bases unmatched. Germline V gives CDR1 DFQATT, CDR2 SNEGSKA (reference sequence). The CDR3 contains 14 residues. The CDR3 DNA sequence: TGCAGTACTTCGCCAGACAGGGTAGGTTCACCCCTCCACTTT. As protein: CSTSPDRVGSPLHF.

At least ten counts were recorded for this clonotype. The chain links TRBV7-6 to TRBJ2-3, with D uncertain. The CDR3 totals 14 residues. Germline CDR1 and CDR2: SGHVS and FNYEAQ. V was shortened by 5 bases and J by 6 bases, with 15 bases between the two germline ends. The CDR3 DNA reads as TGTGCCAGCAGCATTAGTCCGGTCCAGGATACGCAGTATTTT. It codes for CASSISPVQDTQYF. Drawing the rest from reference TRBV7-6 and TRBJ2-3, the complete variable domain is GAGVSQSPRYKVTKRGQDVALRCDPISGHVSLYWYRQALGQGPEFLTYFNYEAQQDKSGLPNDRFSAERPEGSISTLTIQRTEQRDSAMYRCASSISPVQDTQYFGPGTRLTVL.

This clonotype has at least ten counts. The rearrangement joins TRBV6-4 to TRBJ1-6; D gene ambiguous. V lost 7 bases and J lost 6, with 13 bases in between. The germline gives CDR1 MRHNA, CDR2 SNTAGT. CDR3 length: 14 residues. In nucleotides, the CDR3 is TGTGCCAGCACGCCGAATCCCGGTAATTCACCCCTCCACTTT. It yields the protein CASTPNPGNSPLHF.

A word on this clonotype: The junction and the germline gene differ at one end; a read error may be behind it. The genes are TRBV10-2 and TRBJ2-7, with 8 bases identical to TRBD1. The germline V gene has CDR1 WSHSY and CDR2 SAAADI. This CDR3 is built from 17 residues. The CDR3 spells CASNDLQGVPRAYDQYF. DNA for the CDR3: TGCGCCAGTAATGACCTACAGGGGGTACCCCGGGCCTACGATCAGTACTTC.

The chain couples TRBV24-1 to TRBJ2-7; D is possibly TRBD2 (6 bases). Germline V gene sequence: CDR1 KGHDR, CDR2 SFDVKD. V was cut by 2 bases and J by 5 bases, with 9 bases left in between. The CDR3 runs to 13 residues. In nucleotides, the CDR3 is TGTGCCACCAGTGATTGGAGGGACCACGAGCAGTACTTC. It specifies CATSDWRDHEQYF.

Concerning this clonotype: The junction shows a germline mismatch at one end, possibly a read error. V and J are TRBV25-1 and TRBJ2-1, with D unresolved. Looked up from germline, CDR1 is MGHDK and CDR2 is SYGVNS. CDR3 size: 13 residues. The chain's CDR3 is CASSESYYNEQLF. DNA of the CDR3: TGTGCCAGCAGTGAGTCGTATTACAATGAGCAGCTCTTC.

CDR3 bases: TGTGCCAGCATTGGACAGGCTTCAGATACGCAGTATTTT. Amino acid sequence: CASIGQASDTQYF. The chain carries TRBV7-2 and TRBJ2-3, with 7 nucleotides matching TRBD1. The CDR3 has 13 residues. Germline values: CDR1 SGHTA, CDR2 FQGNSA. Germline trimming cut 7 bases from V and 4 bases from J; bases unmatched to any gene: 5. Combining the CDR3 with reference TRBV7-2 and TRBJ2-3 gives the whole variable domain GAGVSQSPSNKVTEKGKDVELRCDPISGHTALYWYRQSLGQGLEFLIYFQGNSAPDKSGLPSDRFSAERTGGSVSTLTIQRTQQEDSAVYLCASIGQASDTQYFGPGTRLTVL.

A few counts support this clonotype. V and J are TRBV7-3 and TRBJ2-7; no definite D call. The end of the DNA is better explained by TRBJ2-1, so the J call may be wrong. Germline V CDR1 and CDR2: SGHTA, FQGTGA. This CDR3 comprises 13 residues. CDR3 protein: CASSLTPVNEQFF. CDR3 bases: TGTGCCAGCAGCTTAACTCCGGTGAATGAGCAGTTCTTC.

This clonotype was detected ten times or more. This chain joins TRBV20-1 and TRBJ2-2, with TRBD2 identical over 13 bases. Germline loops: CDR1 DFQATT, CDR2 SNEGSKA (reference sequence). The CDR3 consists of 17 residues. Trimming removed 0 bases from V and 3 bases from J; junction bases left unmatched: 4. This chain's CDR3 is CSARDRLAGGYTGELFF. Here the CDR3 DNA reads TGCAGTGCTAGAGATCGACTAGCGGGGGGTTACACCGGGGAGCTGTTTTTT.

As for this clonotype: A junction boundary mismatches the germline segment, possibly from a read error. V is TRBV5-6 and J is TRBJ2-1; 7 bases map to TRBD2. Germline V gene data show CDR1 as SGHDT and CDR2 as YYEEEE. This CDR3 region has 17 residues. In DNA form, the CDR3 reads TGCGCCAGCAGCTTGGAGGTAGGGACTAACATATACAATGAGCAGTTCTTC. This translates into CASSLEVGTNIYNEQFF.

Turning to this clonotype: A much larger clone differs from this one at a single base, so this may be a read error. This chain uses TRBV5-8 with TRBJ1-5, with D uncertain. V lost 5 bases and J 7 bases, leaving 16 bases between the germline ends. Germline CDR1 is SGHTS and CDR2 is YDEGEE. The CDR3 loop spans 14 amino acids. CDR3 DNA: TGTGCCAGCAGTATGAGGACGGGAAAGCAGCCCCAGCATTTT. Residues: CASSMRTGKQPQHF.

This clonotype showed up many times. The CDR3 here is CASSLTGDREQYF. The CDR3 DNA sequence: TGTGCCAGCAGCTTAACGGGGGACCGCGAGCAGTACTTC. The chain carries TRBV5-8 and TRBJ2-7; D possibly corresponds to TRBD2 (6 bases). There are 13 residues in the CDR3. The germline V and J ends were trimmed by 2 bases and 6 bases, with 12 bases remaining between them. Germline V CDR1 and CDR2: SGHTS, YDEGEE.

This clonotype was detected many times. This chain joins TRBV5-1 and TRBJ1-1; the match to TRBD1 covers 8 bases. V trimming: 3 bases; J trimming: 6 bases; junction bases outside the gene matches: 10. The CDR3 spans 15 residues. Germline values: CDR1 SGHRS, CDR2 YFSETQ. The chain's CDR3 is CASSSQGGMVAEAFF. DNA of the CDR3: TGCGCCAGCAGCTCACAGGGGGGTATGGTCGCTGAAGCTTTCTTT.

The genes are TRBV7-3 and TRBJ2-5; tentative D call: TRBD1 (6 bases). The CDR3 spans 13 residues. CDR1 and CDR2 from the germline V gene are SGHTA and FQGTGA. V was trimmed by 2 bases and J by 5 bases, leaving 9 bases between them. The CDR3 nucleotides read TGTGCCAGCAGCTTACTAACAGGGGAGACCCAGTACTTC. Amino acid sequence: CASSLLTGETQYF.

This clonotype occurred a few times. The gene calls are TRBV7-6 and TRBJ2-3, with no clear D. The germline V gene encodes CDR1 SGHVS and CDR2 FNYEAQ. The CDR3 sequence is 13 residues long. Trimming took 6 bases from V and 2 from J, leaving 9 bases between them. In DNA form, the CDR3 reads TGTGCCAGCAGAGGGTCGAACACAGATACGCAGTATTTT. This sequence encodes CASRGSNTDTQYF. The variable domain in full, completed from reference TRBV7-6 and TRBJ2-3, reads GAGVSQSPRYKVTKRGQDVALRCDPISGHVSLYWYRQALGQGPEFLTYFNYEAQQDKSGLPNDRFSAERPEGSISTLTIQRTEQRDSAMYRCASRGSNTDTQYFGPGTRLTVL.

This clonotype was detected many times. This rearrangement joins TRBV14 to TRBJ1-4; D not resolved. The CDR3 covers 18 residues. Trimming stripped 4 bases from V and 0 bases from J, with 18 bases between. Per the germline V gene, CDR1 is SGHDN and CDR2 is FVKESK. CDR3 DNA: TGTGCCAGCAGCCCCGCTGGGCGGGGAACTGCAACTAATGAAAAACTGTTTTTT. As protein: CASSPAGRGTATNEKLFF.

The chain has TRBV29-1 and TRBJ1-1; D is unresolved. The CDR3 totals 12 residues. CDR1 is SQVTM and CDR2 is ANQGSEA in the germline V gene. Between the trimmed V and J ends, which lost 7 bases and 3 bases, there was a span of 12 bases. The CDR3 is CSAGRVDTEAFF. The CDR3 DNA follows: TGCAGCGCTGGGAGGGTCGACACTGAAGCTTTCTTT.